The source of this T cell receptor beta chain is a study of blood T cell repertoires in COVID-19. The table came from immunoSEQ multiplex PCR; TCRdb's copy has only in-frame clones and leaves some out. Of roughly 400,000 clones listed, more than 70% are singletons. The sequenced sample was peripheral blood. This receptor was identified in a woman in her fifties or sixties with COVID-19, enrolled during active disease.

CDR3: CASSLVGQHYEQYF. CDR3 coding DNA: TGTGCCAGCAGCTTGGTGGGACAGCACTACGAGCAGTACTTC. This chain uses TRBV5-6 with TRBJ2-7, with 7 bases identical to TRBD1. V lost 0 bases and J lost 3; bases outside the gene matches: 3. The germline V gene encodes CDR1 SGHDT and CDR2 YYEEEE. The CDR3 extends over 14 amino acids.